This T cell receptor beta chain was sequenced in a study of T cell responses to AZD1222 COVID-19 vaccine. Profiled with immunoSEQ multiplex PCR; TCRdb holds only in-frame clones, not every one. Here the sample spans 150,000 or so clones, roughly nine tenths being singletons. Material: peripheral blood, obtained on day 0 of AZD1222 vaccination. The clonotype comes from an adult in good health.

CDR3 bases: TGTGCCACCCGATGGACAGGGTCTTACAATGAGCAGTTCTTC. It is translated as CATRWTGSYNEQFF. The chain couples TRBV19 to TRBJ2-1, with 8 bases that match TRBD1. Germline V CDR1 and CDR2: LNHDA, SQIVND (reference sequence). After removal of 10 bases from V and 4 bases from J, the junction contained 9 bases not matched to a gene. CDR3 size: 14 residues.